One and the same sample provided the 26 T cell receptor beta chains below, sequenced in a study of blood T cell repertoires in COVID-19. Data came from immunoSEQ multiplex PCR; TCRdb stores just in-frame clones and leaves some out. Of some 180,000 clones listed, roughly 81% are singletons. Sequenced: peripheral blood. These receptors were collected from a woman between 35 and 50 years old with COVID-19, enrolled during active disease.

The chain is built from TRBV25-1 and TRBJ2-1, with 9 bases that match TRBD2. The CDR3 has 14 residues. The V segment lost 2 bases and the J segment 9 bases; nucleotides outside the gene matches: 5. Germline V lookup: CDR1 MGHDK, CDR2 SYGVNS. CDR3 nucleotides: TGTGCCAGCAGTGAAGGCGGGGGGGCGGTTGAGCAGTTCTTC. Encoded protein: CASSEGGGAVEQFF.

The chain combines TRBV29-1 with TRBJ2-7, with a possible D match to TRBD2 (5 bases). Germline CDR1 reads SQVTM; CDR2 reads ANQGSEA. Deletions cut 5 bases from V and 3 bases from J, with 20 bases between. The CDR3 is 15 amino acids. The CDR3 spells CSVLLGVGENYEQYF. The CDR3 coding sequence is TGCAGCGTTCTCTTAGGTGTTGGGGAGAACTACGAGCAGTACTTC.

The chain is built from TRBV4-2 and TRBJ2-3; D unresolved. V was pared by 0 bases and J by 0 bases, with 10 bases between. Germline V gene data show CDR1 as LGHNA and CDR2 as YNFKEQ. This CDR3 comprises 16 residues. This chain's CDR3 is CASSQDAATSTDTQYF. The CDR3 nucleotides are TGTGCCAGCAGCCAAGATGCGGCCACTAGCACAGATACGCAGTATTTT.

The V and J genes are TRBV6-1 and TRBJ2-3; possibly TRBD1 for D (6 bases). There are 14 residues in the CDR3. In germline, CDR1 is MNHNS, CDR2 SASEGT. V lost 3 bases and J lost 1, with 8 bases in between. Here the CDR3 DNA reads TGTGCCAGCAGTGAGGCAGGGGGCACAGATACGCAGTATTTT. Translation gives CASSEAGGTDTQYF.

The V call is TRBV10-2, the J call TRBJ1-5, with 11 positions matching TRBD1. Trimming cost V 7 bases and J 6 bases; bases outside gene matches: 5. This CDR3 has 14 amino acids. Germline V gene data show CDR1 as WSHSY and CDR2 as SAAADI. The CDR3 region is CASKTGTGGQPQHF. DNA for the CDR3: TGCGCCAGCAAAACTGGGACAGGGGGTCAGCCCCAGCATTTT.

The chain combines TRBV19 with TRBJ2-2; 8 nucleotides agree with TRBD2. The length of the CDR3 is 16 residues. Germline lookup yields CDR1 LNHDA and CDR2 SQIVND (reference sequence). Trimming cost V 3 bases and J 5 bases; bases outside gene matches: 8. The CDR3 region is CASSILGGARTGELFF. The CDR3 DNA reads as TGTGCCAGTAGTATTCTCGGGGGGGCGCGTACCGGGGAGCTGTTTTTT. Filled out from reference TRBV19 and TRBJ2-2, the complete variable domain reads DGGITQSPKYLFRKEGQNVTLSCEQNLNHDAMYWYRQDPGQGLRLIYYSQIVNDFQKGDIAEGYSVSREKKESFPLTVTSAQKNPTAFYLCASSILGGARTGELFFGEGSRLTVL.

The genes are TRBV4-1 and TRBJ2-1; maybe TRBD2 (5 bases). Germline CDR1 MGHRA, CDR2 YSYEKL. The CDR3 has 15 amino acids. With 5 bases removed from V and 8 bases from J, the gap between germline ends came to 19 bases. Here the CDR3 reads CASSWRASASDEQFF. The CDR3 DNA follows: TGCGCCAGCAGCTGGCGGGCTTCGGCCTCGGATGAGCAGTTCTTC.

The chain links TRBV19 to TRBJ2-1, with 8 bases matching TRBD1. CDR1 LNHDA and CDR2 SQIVND come from the germline V gene (reference sequence). The CDR3 is made up of 15 amino acids. The V and J ends lost 3 bases and 4 bases, in that order; junction bases with no gene match: 5. The CDR3 sequence: CASSIAGTGYNEQFF. The CDR3 region has the DNA TGTGCCAGTAGTATCGCCGGGACAGGTTACAATGAGCAGTTCTTC.

This chain uses TRBV27 with TRBJ2-1, with 12 bases matching TRBD2. The V gene end was trimmed by 4 bases and the J gene end by 9 bases; junction bases not matched to a gene: 10. CDR1 and CDR2 (germline): MNHEY, SMNVEV (reference sequence). The CDR3 loop spans 16 amino acids. The CDR3 protein is CASSSQRLAGAGEQFF. The CDR3 DNA reads as TGTGCCAGCAGTTCCCAACGACTAGCGGGGGCGGGTGAGCAGTTCTTC.

There are a few counts of this clone. CDR3 DNA sequence: TGTGCCAGCATTTCGGGGGGCATTGGCTACACCTTC. This translates into CASISGGIGYTF. The rearrangement joins TRBV7-2 to TRBJ1-2; TRBD1 is a possible D gene (6 bases). The V gene lost 7 bases and the J gene lost 7 bases, with 13 bases spanning the gap. The germline V gene has CDR1 SGHTA and CDR2 FQGNSA. CDR3 length: 12 residues.

The rearrangement uses TRBV9 and TRBJ1-5, with D unresolved. This CDR3 contains 15 residues. Germline assignment: CDR1 SGDLS and CDR2 YYNGEE. Trimming pared 0 bases from V and 0 bases from J, leaving 7 bases between. CDR3 loop: CASSVGFSSNQPQHF. The DNA for the CDR3 is TGTGCCAGCAGCGTAGGGTTCAGTAGCAATCAGCCCCAGCATTTT.

This clone has only a few counts. Other nucleotide sequences from this sample produce the same CDR3. The rearrangement uses TRBV19 and TRBJ2-7; the match to TRBD2 covers 7 bases. There are 14 residues in the CDR3. Germline CDR1 reads LNHDA; CDR2 reads SQIVND (reference sequence). V dropped 5 bases and J dropped 0; count of bases not matched to a gene: 4. CDR3 nucleotide sequence: TGTGCCAGTAGTGCTAGCGGTAGCTCCTACGAGCAGTACTTC. It specifies CASSASGSSYEQYF.

CDR3: CASSSGQGSYSYNEQFF. In DNA form, the CDR3 reads TGTGCCAGCAGCTCAGGTCAGGGGTCCTACTCCTACAATGAGCAGTTCTTC. V is TRBV5-8 and J is TRBJ2-1; the D gene is possibly TRBD1 (6 bases). CDR3 length: 17 residues. The germline V gene encodes CDR1 SGHTS and CDR2 YDEGEE. V lost 3 bases to trimming and J lost 0 bases, with 16 bases between them.

CDR3 protein: CASSLSGTSFFGEQFF. CDR3 nucleotides: TGCGCCAGCAGCCTCTCCGGGACTAGCTTTTTTGGTGAGCAGTTCTTC. V usage is TRBV4-1 and J usage is TRBJ2-1; 9 nucleotides match TRBD2. The V gene's germline CDR1 is MGHRA and CDR2 YSYEKL. The CDR3 has 16 amino acids. The V and J ends lost 4 bases and 9 bases, in that order; junction bases with no gene match: 13.

The J gene is TRBJ2-7, the V gene TRBV7-8; D is ambiguous. V gave up 0 bases and J gave up 3 bases, with 9 bases separating them. The germline V gene encodes CDR1 SGHVS and CDR2 FQNEAQ. The CDR3 totals 14 residues. The CDR3 DNA is TGTGCCAGCAGCTTAGCGCATTACAGCTACGAGCAGTACTTC. This sequence encodes CASSLAHYSYEQYF.

This chain connects TRBV2 to TRBJ2-1; D possibly corresponds to TRBD2 (6 bases). With 7 bases removed from V and 16 bases from J, the gap between germline ends came to 23 bases. The CDR3 is 13 amino acids. The germline V gene has CDR1 SNHLY and CDR2 FYNNEI. The CDR3 region has the DNA TGTGCCAGCAACGCCGATGGGGGGACCCTCTTCTTCTTC. Protein sequence: CASNADGGTLFFF.

The chain carries TRBV19 and TRBJ2-2; D gene uncertain. Trimming cost V 0 bases and J 2 bases, with 13 bases left between them. This CDR3 is built from 17 residues. Looked up from germline, CDR1 is LNHDA and CDR2 is SQIVND (reference sequence). The CDR3 coding sequence is TGTGCCAGTAGTATAGATCTGGTGACTCTCAACACCGGGGAGCTGTTTTTT. Its protein product is CASSIDLVTLNTGELFF. Filled out from reference TRBV19 and TRBJ2-2, the complete variable domain reads DGGITQSPKYLFRKEGQNVTLSCEQNLNHDAMYWYRQDPGQGLRLIYYSQIVNDFQKGDIAEGYSVSREKKESFPLTVTSAQKNPTAFYLCASSIDLVTLNTGELFFGEGSRLTVL.

J is TRBJ1-4 and V is TRBV7-9, with D perhaps TRBD1 (6 bases). V was pared by 3 bases and J by 4 bases, with 12 bases between. Germline V CDR1 and CDR2: SEHNR, FQNEAQ (reference sequence). The CDR3 is 15 residues long. DNA of the CDR3: TGTGCCAGCAGCTTTCAAGACAGGTTTAATGAAAAACTGTTTTTT. Amino acid sequence: CASSFQDRFNEKLFF. Supplemented by reference TRBV7-9 and TRBJ1-4, the full variable domain reads DTGVSQNPRHKITKRGQNVTFRCDPISEHNRLYWYRQTLGQGPEFLTYFQNEAQLEKSRLLSDRFSAERPKGSFSTLEIQRTEQGDSAMYLCASSFQDRFNEKLFFGSGTQLSVL.

CDR3 in DNA: TGTGCCAGCAGCTGGGACAGGAGAAAGTACGAGCAGTACTTC. This translates into CASSWDRRKYEQYF. This chain joins TRBV7-9 and TRBJ2-7; 8 bases map to TRBD1. From germline, CDR1 is SEHNR and CDR2 FQNEAQ (reference sequence). CDR3 length: 14 amino acids. With 4 bases clipped from V and 4 bases from J, the junction kept 6 bases outside the gene matches.

This clone has only one observation. This chain links TRBV27 with TRBJ1-3; D uncertain. Germline V lookup: CDR1 MNHEY, CDR2 SMNVEV (reference sequence). The CDR3 runs 14 residues. V was pared by 4 bases and J by 0 bases, with 7 bases between. In DNA, the CDR3 is TGTGCCAGCAGTTCCGGAGGCTCTGGAAACACCATATATTTT. This translates into CASSSGGSGNTIYF.

The chain joins TRBV3-1 (or the pseudogene TRBV3-2) to TRBJ2-1; TRBD2 aligns across 10 bases. V was pared by 4 bases and J by 6 bases, with 3 bases of the junction left unmatched. This CDR3 spans 14 amino acids. Germline V CDR1 and CDR2: LGHDT, YNNKEL (reference sequence). The CDR3 is CASSRASGGNEQFF. The CDR3 region has the DNA TGTGCCAGCAGCCGGGCTAGCGGGGGCAATGAGCAGTTCTTC.

This sequence joins TRBV30 and TRBJ1-3; TRBD1 agrees at 8 bases. This CDR3 is built from 14 residues. V shed 2 bases and J 2 bases; nucleotides not matched to a gene: 2. Germline V gives CDR1 GTSNPN, CDR2 SVGIG (reference sequence). The CDR3 reads CAWSHRGTGNTIYF. CDR3 sequence (DNA): TGTGCCTGGAGTCACAGGGGGACTGGAAACACCATATATTTT.

This clone counts as medium-sized (0.01 to 0.1%). The J gene is TRBJ2-6, the V gene TRBV13; possibly TRBD1 for D (6 bases). Deletions cut 6 bases from V and 1 base from J, with 16 bases between. CDR3 length equals 17 residues. Germline V gene sequence: CDR1 PRHDT, CDR2 FYEKMQ (reference sequence). CDR3 nucleotide sequence: TGTGCCAGCAGTTCGGGTGAAGGGGGATCTGGGGCCAACGTCCTGACTTTC. Its protein is CASSSGEGGSGANVLTF.

The genes are TRBV29-1 and TRBJ1-3; D perhaps matches TRBD1 (5 bases). The CDR3 totals 14 residues. The germline gives CDR1 SQVTM, CDR2 ANQGSEA. V dropped 1 base and J dropped 3 bases, with 10 bases sitting between them. The CDR3 spells CSVEGGVIGNTIYF. The DNA for the CDR3 is TGCAGCGTTGAAGGGGGGGTAATTGGAAACACCATATATTTT.

The chain combines TRBV29-1 with TRBJ1-1, with 7 bases lining up with TRBD1. Germline V gives CDR1 SQVTM, CDR2 ANQGSEA. The V segment lost 7 bases and the J segment 4 bases; nucleotides outside the gene matches: 12. The CDR3 length is 14 residues. Here the CDR3 DNA reads TGCAGCGCCCTGACGGGACAGCCGGGCACTGAAGCTTTCTTT. The encoded protein is CSALTGQPGTEAFF.

J is TRBJ2-3 and V is TRBV28, with 10 bases lining up with TRBD1. This CDR3 is 16 amino acids long. Germline assignment: CDR1 MDHEN and CDR2 SYDVKM. The J segment lost 1 base and the V segment lost 6 bases, leaving 7 bases of the junction unmatched. CDR3 sequence: CASREAGTGGTDTQYF. CDR3 DNA sequence: TGTGCCAGCAGAGAGGCCGGGACAGGGGGCACAGATACGCAGTATTTT.